This TCR beta chain was found in a study of T cells after yellow fever vaccination. Study results and limitations: Repertoires sorted by FACS could include abundant clonotypes that are contaminants from the bulk population. Booster sampling recovered most clones from primary vaccination (approximately 97% CD4, roughly 90% CD8).

Conversion of TCR transcripts into cDNA relied on 5'RACE template switching, which added a universal primer site and UMIs. MiXCR was run by TCRdb on the 5' RACE reads, yielding one entry per CDR3 protein. The sample lists 95,000 to 150,000 distinct CDR3 sequences; about 7.4% were seen once. At least ten counts were recorded for this clonotype. Its antigen remains unidentified. Sequenced material: CD4+ T cells sorted from PBMCs, taken approximately 11 days after the first yellow fever vaccination. The TCR was taken from a man aged 18 to 30 who received the YFV17D yellow fever vaccine.

DNA for the CDR3: TGTGCCAGCAGTTTGCGGGTCAACGATAATTCACCCCTCCACTTT. As protein: CASSLRVNDNSPLHF. The chain has TRBV6-5 and TRBJ1-6, with unresolved D. Germline CDR1 MNHEY, CDR2 SVGAGI. The CDR3 runs 15 residues. V shed 4 bases and J shed 5 bases, with 12 bases lying between them.